This T cell receptor beta chain came from a study of PD-L1 blockade in urothelial cancer. Turning to the study itself: Blood analysis was done at 3 weeks (second dose) and 6 weeks after treatment began. Blood samples had a median of 141,255 T cells.

As for time point: pretreatment peripheral blood. Diagnoses among patients were locally advanced or metastatic urothelial carcinoma. Assay used: immunoSEQ multiplex PCR; TCRdb lists only in-frame clones, some missing. The repertoire holds about 50,000 clones, with about 81% as singletons. The junction had 7 bases not matched to a gene; V was cut back by 2 bases and J by 6 bases. CDR3 length equals 14 residues. CDR1 is SGHRS and CDR2 is YFSETQ in the germline V gene. The specimen comprised PBMCs, sampled around atezolizumab (anti-PD-L1) treatment. The sequence was collected from an older man with urothelial cancer. The chain employs TRBV5-1 and TRBJ2-7, with TRBD1 matching 8 bases. In nucleotides, the CDR3 is TGCGCCAGCAGCTTAGGACAGGGAGGTTCCGAGCAGTACTTC. This codes for CASSLGQGGSEQYF.